One sample yielded the 8 T cell receptor beta chains listed below, sequenced in a study of blood T cell repertoires in COVID-19. The protocol was immunoSEQ multiplex PCR, while the TCRdb copy is restricted to in-frame clones and leaves out a portion. The sample consists of 300,000 to 400,000 clones, around 91% of them appearing once. Sequenced sample: peripheral blood. The source of these receptors is a woman aged 18-29 years who had recovered from COVID-19.

This sequence joins TRBV9 and TRBJ2-1; 7 positions match TRBD1. This CDR3 has 16 residues. Germline CDR1 reads SGDLS; CDR2 reads YYNGEE. Unmatched junction bases numbered 12, after V lost 1 base and J lost 8 bases. The chain's CDR3 is CASSVSARQGGDEQFF. CDR3 coding DNA: TGTGCCAGCAGCGTATCTGCGAGACAGGGTGGAGATGAGCAGTTCTTC.

The chain employs TRBV5-5 and TRBJ1-2; TRBD1 might be the D (5 bases). The CDR3 is 15 residues long. Germline values: CDR1 SGHKS, CDR2 YYEKEE (reference sequence). Trimming left V 3 bases short and J 4 bases short, with 16 bases between. The CDR3 reads CASSSPGPPGYGYTF. Here the CDR3 DNA reads TGTGCCAGCAGCTCCCCAGGGCCCCCTGGCTATGGCTACACCTTC.

The rearrangement joins TRBV3-1 (or the pseudogene TRBV3-2) to TRBJ1-1; no reliable D call. Germline loops: CDR1 LGHDT, CDR2 YNNKEL (reference sequence). The germline V and J ends were trimmed by 3 bases and 8 bases, with 7 bases remaining between them. CDR3 length: 11 amino acids. DNA of the CDR3: TGTGCCAGCAGCCATCTAGGAGAAGCTTTCTTT. This codes for CASSHLGEAFF.

The CDR3 coding sequence is TGTGCCAGCACCTACTCAGGGTCGGCGCAGTATTTT. Its translation: CASTYSGSAQYF. This chain connects TRBV7-9 to TRBJ2-3, with D maybe TRBD1 (5 bases). The CDR3 has 12 residues. CDR1 and CDR2 from the germline V gene are SEHNR and FQNEAQ (reference sequence). Trimming removed 7 bases at V and 10 bases at J, with 15 bases between.

This chain joins TRBV28 and TRBJ2-7; 12 bases agree with TRBD2. The ends lost 6 bases at V and 6 bases at J; junction bases unmatched: 3. Germline V gives CDR1 MDHEN, CDR2 SYDVKM. The CDR3 consists of 13 residues. CDR3 DNA sequence: TGTGCCAGCAGCAGACTAGCGGGAGCCGAGCAGTACGTC. Translation: CASSRLAGAEQYV.

The V call is TRBV7-6, the J call TRBJ2-3; D is possibly TRBD2 (6 bases). Deletions cut 2 bases from V and 11 bases from J, with 11 bases between. The CDR3 is 12 residues long. CDR1 is SGHVS and CDR2 is FNYEAQ in the germline V gene. The CDR3 sequence: CASSLSREKQYF. The CDR3 DNA reads as TGTGCCAGCAGCTTAAGTCGGGAGAAGCAGTATTTT.

The gene calls are TRBV6-5 and TRBJ2-5, with D possibly TRBD2 on 5 matching bases. This CDR3 comprises 15 residues. V was trimmed by 0 bases and J by 1 base, leaving 9 bases between them. Germline CDR1 is MNHEY and CDR2 is SVGAGI. The CDR3 DNA sequence: TGTGCCAGCAGTTACTCGGGAGTGATCCAAGAGACCCAGTACTTC. This translates into CASSYSGVIQETQYF.

There are a few counts of this clone. The chain links TRBV9 to TRBJ1-6; D is unclear. CDR3 length: 16 amino acids. Between the trimmed V and J ends, which lost 0 bases and 5 bases, there was a span of 12 bases. CDR1 is SGDLS and CDR2 is YYNGEE in the germline V gene. This CDR3 is CASSVAPTGDNSPLHF. In DNA, the CDR3 is TGTGCCAGCAGCGTAGCTCCGACGGGTGATAATTCACCCCTCCACTTT.